A selection of T cell receptor beta chains follows, all from one sample in a study of CD8+CD57+ T cells in acquired aplastic anemia. TCRdb re-called the reads with MiXCR, one entry per CDR3 protein. The sample has 65,000 to 85,000 distinct CDR3 sequences, 50% to 55% seen once; the top ten hold approximately 8.3%. The specimen was sorted CD4+, CD8+, or CD8+CD57+ T cells (not recorded which) from PBMCs. All receptors come from a human donor in good health, serving as a control. The CDR3 runs from the conserved cysteine through the conserved F or W. The order of the fields is CDR3 protein, J gene, V gene, D gene. D genes are given only for firm matches.

cdr3_aa: CASSSRGLGYEQYF
j_call: TRBJ2-7
v_call: TRBV12-3/TRBV12-4
d_call: NA

cdr3_aa: CSASQPQETQYF
j_call: TRBJ2-5
v_call: TRBV20-1
d_call: NA

cdr3_aa: CAISEGTGVYGYTF
j_call: TRBJ1-2
v_call: TRBV10-3
d_call: TRBD1

cdr3_aa: CATSQEPGGGITDTQYF
j_call: TRBJ2-3
v_call: TRBV24-1
d_call: NA

cdr3_aa: CASSLVGAVAGYNEQFF
j_call: TRBJ2-1
v_call: TRBV11-2
d_call: TRBD2

cdr3_aa: CASSGTGSPNAEAFF
j_call: TRBJ1-1
v_call: TRBV6-5
d_call: TRBD1

cdr3_aa: CASSVGSGGAVAGELFF
j_call: TRBJ2-2
v_call: TRBV25-1
d_call: NA

cdr3_aa: CASKFGGNNGYTF
j_call: TRBJ1-2
v_call: TRBV10-1
d_call: NA

cdr3_aa: CSATGLAQETQYF
j_call: TRBJ2-5
v_call: TRBV20-1
d_call: TRBD2

cdr3_aa: CASAPGEGYQPQHF
j_call: TRBJ1-5
v_call: TRBV7-8
d_call: NA

cdr3_aa: CASSLAQRLSYEQYF
j_call: TRBJ2-7
v_call: TRBV7-2
d_call: NA

cdr3_aa: CASSRRGEGLNEQFF
j_call: TRBJ2-1
v_call: TRBV6-1
d_call: NA

cdr3_aa: CASSLTSYEQYF
j_call: TRBJ2-7
v_call: TRBV7-9
d_call: NA

cdr3_aa: CASGTGRGNEQFF
j_call: TRBJ2-1
v_call: TRBV9
d_call: TRBD1

cdr3_aa: CAIRAEAIYGYTF
j_call: TRBJ1-2
v_call: TRBV10-3
d_call: NA

cdr3_aa: CAWSRLAGGLSYEQYF
j_call: TRBJ2-7
v_call: TRBV30
d_call: TRBD2

cdr3_aa: CASSSNRGFEAFF
j_call: TRBJ1-1
v_call: TRBV27
d_call: TRBD1

cdr3_aa: CASSSDRRQHF
j_call: TRBJ1-5
v_call: TRBV19
d_call: NA

cdr3_aa: CSVATDNEQYF
j_call: TRBJ2-7
v_call: TRBV29-1
d_call: NA

cdr3_aa: CASSLPEGEKLFF
j_call: TRBJ1-4
v_call: TRBV7-8
d_call: NA

cdr3_aa: CASSYVLAEYEQYF
j_call: TRBJ2-7
v_call: TRBV28
d_call: TRBD2

cdr3_aa: CATSRVTLNEQYF
j_call: TRBJ2-7
v_call: TRBV15
d_call: NA

cdr3_aa: CASSEFWGGDQPQHF
j_call: TRBJ1-5
v_call: TRBV10-2
d_call: NA

cdr3_aa: CASSLSGHRGLQSYEQYF
j_call: TRBJ2-7
v_call: TRBV11-2
d_call: TRBD1

cdr3_aa: CAISMTWDRGSRSQGYTF
j_call: TRBJ1-2
v_call: TRBV10-3
d_call: TRBD1

cdr3_aa: CASSIRDRVYEQYF
j_call: TRBJ2-7
v_call: TRBV19
d_call: TRBD1

cdr3_aa: CASSLGGTAEAFF
j_call: TRBJ1-1
v_call: TRBV7-9
d_call: TRBD1

cdr3_aa: CSARGGGAEAFF
j_call: TRBJ1-1
v_call: TRBV20-1
d_call: NA

cdr3_aa: CASSFSERGRETQYF
j_call: TRBJ2-5
v_call: TRBV12-3/TRBV12-4
d_call: TRBD1

cdr3_aa: CASSWDSEAFF
j_call: TRBJ1-1
v_call: TRBV6-1
d_call: TRBD1

cdr3_aa: CASSKASGTVHEQFF
j_call: TRBJ2-1
v_call: TRBV6-1
d_call: TRBD2

cdr3_aa: CASSVLQDTEAFF
j_call: TRBJ1-1
v_call: TRBV7-3
d_call: NA

cdr3_aa: CASMPGLGDNEQFF
j_call: TRBJ2-1
v_call: TRBV5-1
d_call: NA

cdr3_aa: CASSVDPLSQPQHF
j_call: TRBJ1-5
v_call: TRBV9
d_call: NA

cdr3_aa: CASSFWTGGREDTQYF
j_call: TRBJ2-3
v_call: TRBV12-3/TRBV12-4
d_call: TRBD1

cdr3_aa: CASSNSDVLTF
j_call: TRBJ2-6
v_call: TRBV25-1
d_call: NA

cdr3_aa: CASSSDRLQGAGNEQFF
j_call: TRBJ2-1
v_call: TRBV5-6
d_call: TRBD1

cdr3_aa: CASSYLGDLTEAFF
j_call: TRBJ1-1
v_call: TRBV13
d_call: NA

cdr3_aa: CSADQGQGVDSPLHF
j_call: TRBJ1-6
v_call: TRBV20-1
d_call: TRBD1

cdr3_aa: CSVVKDTEAFF
j_call: TRBJ1-1
v_call: TRBV29-1
d_call: NA

cdr3_aa: CASIGLMGIFTEAFF
j_call: TRBJ1-1
v_call: TRBV18
d_call: NA

cdr3_aa: CASSPMASGPQAHEQYF
j_call: TRBJ2-7
v_call: TRBV3-1
d_call: NA

cdr3_aa: CASSLSGGEKLFF
j_call: TRBJ1-4
v_call: TRBV6-1
d_call: NA

cdr3_aa: CASSTSGGADTQYF
j_call: TRBJ2-3
v_call: TRBV6-4
d_call: TRBD2

cdr3_aa: CSARQGGFHEQYF
j_call: TRBJ2-7
v_call: TRBV29-1
d_call: TRBD1

cdr3_aa: CASRGTFENYGYTF
j_call: TRBJ1-2
v_call: TRBV6-1
d_call: NA

cdr3_aa: CASSKGALEQYF
j_call: TRBJ2-7
v_call: TRBV5-1
d_call: NA

cdr3_aa: CASSMRGSETQYF
j_call: TRBJ2-5
v_call: TRBV19
d_call: NA

cdr3_aa: CASSNKQHESSYNEQFF
j_call: TRBJ2-1
v_call: TRBV6-1
d_call: NA

cdr3_aa: CASSLGTGGLYGYTF
j_call: TRBJ1-2
v_call: TRBV12-3/TRBV12-4
d_call: TRBD1

cdr3_aa: CASSQELPVGVNTEAFF
j_call: TRBJ1-1
v_call: TRBV3-1
d_call: NA